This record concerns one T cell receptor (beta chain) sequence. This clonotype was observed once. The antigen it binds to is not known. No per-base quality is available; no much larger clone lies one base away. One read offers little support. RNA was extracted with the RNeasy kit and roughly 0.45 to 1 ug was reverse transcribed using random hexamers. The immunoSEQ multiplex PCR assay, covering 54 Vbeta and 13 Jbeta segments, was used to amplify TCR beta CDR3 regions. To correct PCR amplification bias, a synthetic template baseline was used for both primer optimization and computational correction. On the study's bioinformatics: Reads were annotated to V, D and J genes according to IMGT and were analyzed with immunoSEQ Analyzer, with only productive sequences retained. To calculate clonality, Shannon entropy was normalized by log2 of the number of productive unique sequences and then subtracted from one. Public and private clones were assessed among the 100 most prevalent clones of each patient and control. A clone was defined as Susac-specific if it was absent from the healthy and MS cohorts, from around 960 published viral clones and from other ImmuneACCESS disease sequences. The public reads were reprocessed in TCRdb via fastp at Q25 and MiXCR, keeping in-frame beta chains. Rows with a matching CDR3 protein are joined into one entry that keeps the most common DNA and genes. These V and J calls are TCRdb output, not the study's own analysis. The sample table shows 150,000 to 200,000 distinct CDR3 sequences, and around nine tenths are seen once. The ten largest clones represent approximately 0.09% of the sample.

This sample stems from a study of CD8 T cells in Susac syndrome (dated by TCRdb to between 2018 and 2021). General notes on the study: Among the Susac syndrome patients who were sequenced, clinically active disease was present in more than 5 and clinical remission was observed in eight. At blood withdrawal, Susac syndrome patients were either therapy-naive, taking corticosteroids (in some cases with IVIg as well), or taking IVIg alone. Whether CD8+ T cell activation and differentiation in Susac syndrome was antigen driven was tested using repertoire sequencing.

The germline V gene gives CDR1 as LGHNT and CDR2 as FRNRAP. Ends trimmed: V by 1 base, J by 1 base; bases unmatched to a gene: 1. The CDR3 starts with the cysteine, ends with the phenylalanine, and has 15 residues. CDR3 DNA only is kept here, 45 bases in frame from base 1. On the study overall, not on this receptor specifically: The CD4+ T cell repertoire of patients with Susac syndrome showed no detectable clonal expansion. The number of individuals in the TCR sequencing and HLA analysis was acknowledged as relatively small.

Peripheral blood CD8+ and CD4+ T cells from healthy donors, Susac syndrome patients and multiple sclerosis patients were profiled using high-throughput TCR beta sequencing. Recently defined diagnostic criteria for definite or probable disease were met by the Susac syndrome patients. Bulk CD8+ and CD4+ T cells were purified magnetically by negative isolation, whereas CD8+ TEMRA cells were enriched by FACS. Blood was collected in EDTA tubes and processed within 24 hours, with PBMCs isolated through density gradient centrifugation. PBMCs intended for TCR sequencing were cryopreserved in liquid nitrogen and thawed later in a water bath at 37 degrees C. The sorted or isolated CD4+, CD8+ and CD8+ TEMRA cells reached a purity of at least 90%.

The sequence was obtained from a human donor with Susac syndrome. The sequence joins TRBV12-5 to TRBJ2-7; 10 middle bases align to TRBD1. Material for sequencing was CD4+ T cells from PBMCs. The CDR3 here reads CASGLGTGGSYEQYF. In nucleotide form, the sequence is TGTGCTAGTGGTTTGGGGACAGGGGGGTCCTACGAGCAGTACTTC.